This TCR beta chain was identified in a study of shared clonotypes between healthy human individuals. Across the whole study: The cohort had a couple of women and a few men, ages 18 to 49. Study-wide points: A generally larger estimated richness was seen in naive subsets than in memory subsets.

Here immunoSEQ multiplex PCR was the method, and the copy in TCRdb shows in-frame clones only, minus some. This table has about 1 million clones, roughly 80% appearing once. Researchers partitioned CD4+ cells into CD45RA+ naive and CD45RA-negative memory subsets. The V gene end was trimmed by 8 bases and the J gene end by 5 bases; junction bases not matched to a gene: 22. Germline V gene lookup returns CDR1 SEHNR and CDR2 FQNEAQ (reference sequence). This CDR3 region has 19 residues. About this clone itself: As yet, its antigen is unknown.

The specimen was memory CD4+ T cells sorted from blood. Subset of the sample: CD45RA-negative fraction. The V and J genes are TRBV7-9 and TRBJ2-3; 10 bases match TRBD2. This clonotype was obtained from a young man in good health. CDR3 bases: TGTGCCAGCTCCCTATCCCCTTCGTCCGGGACTAGCGCATTAGATACGCAGTATTTT. Encoded protein: CASSLSPSSGTSALDTQYF. Variable domain in full (rest from reference TRBV7-9 and TRBJ2-3): DTGVSQNPRHKITKRGQNVTFRCDPISEHNRLYWYRQTLGQGPEFLTYFQNEAQLEKSRLLSDRFSAERPKGSFSTLEIQRTEQGDSAMYLCASSLSPSSGTSALDTQYFGPGTRLTVL.